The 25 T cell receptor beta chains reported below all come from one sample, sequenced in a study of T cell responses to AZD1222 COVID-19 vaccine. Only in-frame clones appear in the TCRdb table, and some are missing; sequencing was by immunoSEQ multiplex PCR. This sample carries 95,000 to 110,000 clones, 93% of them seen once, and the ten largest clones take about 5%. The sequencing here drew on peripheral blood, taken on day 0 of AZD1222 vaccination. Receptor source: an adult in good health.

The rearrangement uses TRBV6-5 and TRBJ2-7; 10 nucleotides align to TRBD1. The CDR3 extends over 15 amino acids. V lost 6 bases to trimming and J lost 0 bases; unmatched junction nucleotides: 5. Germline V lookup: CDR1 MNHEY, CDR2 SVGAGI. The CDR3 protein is CASRRTGGSSYEQYF. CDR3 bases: TGTGCCAGCAGGAGGACAGGGGGGTCCTCCTACGAGCAGTACTTC.

The CDR3 loop reads CASSRGTVSGNTIYF. The CDR3 coding sequence is TGTGCCAGCAGCCGCGGGACAGTCTCTGGAAACACCATATATTTT. This chain links TRBV6-5 with TRBJ1-3; TRBD1 matches 7 bases. Germline CDR1 is MNHEY and CDR2 is SVGAGI. V shed 6 bases and J 0 bases; nucleotides not matched to a gene: 5. The CDR3 is 15 amino acids.

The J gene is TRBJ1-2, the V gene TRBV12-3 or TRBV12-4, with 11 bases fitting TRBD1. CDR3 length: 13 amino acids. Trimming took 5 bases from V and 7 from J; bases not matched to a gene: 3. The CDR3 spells CASSRTGGIGYTF. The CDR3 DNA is TGTGCCAGCAGTCGGACAGGGGGCATTGGCTACACCTTC.

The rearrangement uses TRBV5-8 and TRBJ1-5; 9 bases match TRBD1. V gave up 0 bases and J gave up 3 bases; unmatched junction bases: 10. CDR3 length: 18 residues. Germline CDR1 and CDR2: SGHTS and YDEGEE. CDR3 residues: CASSLVLGTGIYNQPQHF. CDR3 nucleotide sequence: TGTGCCAGCAGCTTGGTTCTCGGGACAGGGATTTACAATCAGCCCCAGCATTTT.

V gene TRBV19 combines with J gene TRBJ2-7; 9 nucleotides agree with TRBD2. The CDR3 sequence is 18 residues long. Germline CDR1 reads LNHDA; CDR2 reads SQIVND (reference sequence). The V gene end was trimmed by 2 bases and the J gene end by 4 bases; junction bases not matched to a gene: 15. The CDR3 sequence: CASSIPPLAREGRYEQYF. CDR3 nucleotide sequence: TGTGCCAGTAGTATACCTCCCTTAGCGCGGGAGGGAAGGTACGAGCAGTACTTC. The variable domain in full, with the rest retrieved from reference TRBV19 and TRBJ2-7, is DGGITQSPKYLFRKEGQNVTLSCEQNLNHDAMYWYRQDPGQGLRLIYYSQIVNDFQKGDIAEGYSVSREKKESFPLTVTSAQKNPTAFYLCASSIPPLAREGRYEQYFGPGTRLTVT.

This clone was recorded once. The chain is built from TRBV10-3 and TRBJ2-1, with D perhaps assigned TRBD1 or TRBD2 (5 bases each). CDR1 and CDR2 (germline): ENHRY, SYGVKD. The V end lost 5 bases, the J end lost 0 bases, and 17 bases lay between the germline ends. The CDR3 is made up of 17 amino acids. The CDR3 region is CAISSQGPISSYNEQFF. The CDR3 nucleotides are TGTGCCATCAGTTCTCAGGGACCGATAAGCTCCTACAATGAGCAGTTCTTC.

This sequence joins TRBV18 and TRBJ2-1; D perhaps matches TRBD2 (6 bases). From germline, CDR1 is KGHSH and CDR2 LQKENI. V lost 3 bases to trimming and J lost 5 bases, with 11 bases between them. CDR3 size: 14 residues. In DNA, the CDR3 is TGTGCCAGCTCACCGGGAGGACTCCACAATGAGCAGTTCTTC. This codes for CASSPGGLHNEQFF.

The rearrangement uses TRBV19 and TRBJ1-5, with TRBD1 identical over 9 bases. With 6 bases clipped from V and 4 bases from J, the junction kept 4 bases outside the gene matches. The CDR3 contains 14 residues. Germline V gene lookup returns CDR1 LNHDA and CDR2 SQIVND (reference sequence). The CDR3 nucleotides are TGTGCCAGTAGGAGGACAGGGGAAAATCAGCCCCAGCATTTT. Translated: CASRRTGENQPQHF.

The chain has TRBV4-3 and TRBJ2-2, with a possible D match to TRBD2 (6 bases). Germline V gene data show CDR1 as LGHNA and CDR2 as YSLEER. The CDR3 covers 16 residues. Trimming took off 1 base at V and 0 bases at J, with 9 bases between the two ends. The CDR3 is CASSQVGTSNTGELFF. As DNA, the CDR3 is TGCGCCAGCAGCCAAGTCGGGACTTCGAACACCGGGGAGCTGTTTTTT.

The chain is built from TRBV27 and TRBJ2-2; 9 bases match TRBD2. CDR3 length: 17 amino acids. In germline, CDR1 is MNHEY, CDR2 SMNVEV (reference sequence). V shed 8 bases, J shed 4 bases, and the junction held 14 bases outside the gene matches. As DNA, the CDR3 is TGTGCCAGCTCTAGGTACCTAGCGGGAATAGTCACCGGGGAGCTGTTTTTT. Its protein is CASSRYLAGIVTGELFF.

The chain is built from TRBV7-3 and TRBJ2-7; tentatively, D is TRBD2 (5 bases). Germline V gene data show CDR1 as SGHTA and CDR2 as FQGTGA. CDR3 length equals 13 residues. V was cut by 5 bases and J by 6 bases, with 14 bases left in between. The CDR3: CASSPFGGFEQYF. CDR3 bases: TGTGCCAGCAGCCCTTTCGGCGGGTTCGAGCAGTACTTC.

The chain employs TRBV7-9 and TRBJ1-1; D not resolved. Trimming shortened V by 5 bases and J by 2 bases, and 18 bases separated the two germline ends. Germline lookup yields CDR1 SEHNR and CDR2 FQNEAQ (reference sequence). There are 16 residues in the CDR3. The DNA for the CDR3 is TGTGCCAGCAGCCAAATCTTGGGGTTCGTTAACACTGAAGCTTTCTTT. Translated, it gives CASSQILGFVNTEAFF.

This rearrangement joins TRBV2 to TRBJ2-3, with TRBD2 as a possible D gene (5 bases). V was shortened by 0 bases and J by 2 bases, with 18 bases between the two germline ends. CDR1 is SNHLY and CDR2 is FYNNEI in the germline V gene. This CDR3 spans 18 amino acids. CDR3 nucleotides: TGTGCCAGCAGTGAAGCCCACGGTGAGGGATGGGACACAGATACGCAGTATTTT. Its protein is CASSEAHGEGWDTDTQYF.

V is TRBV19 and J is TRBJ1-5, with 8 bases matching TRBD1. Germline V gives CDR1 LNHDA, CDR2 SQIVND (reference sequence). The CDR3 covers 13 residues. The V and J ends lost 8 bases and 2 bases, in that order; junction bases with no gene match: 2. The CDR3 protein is CASSTGGNQPQHF. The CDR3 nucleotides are TGTGCCAGTTCGACAGGGGGCAATCAGCCCCAGCATTTT.

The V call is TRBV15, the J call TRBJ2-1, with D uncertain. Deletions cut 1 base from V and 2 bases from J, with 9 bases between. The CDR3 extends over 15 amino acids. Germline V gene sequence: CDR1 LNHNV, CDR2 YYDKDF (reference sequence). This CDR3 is CATSRAQAPYNEQFF. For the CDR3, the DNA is TGTGCCACCAGCAGAGCCCAAGCCCCCTACAATGAGCAGTTCTTC.

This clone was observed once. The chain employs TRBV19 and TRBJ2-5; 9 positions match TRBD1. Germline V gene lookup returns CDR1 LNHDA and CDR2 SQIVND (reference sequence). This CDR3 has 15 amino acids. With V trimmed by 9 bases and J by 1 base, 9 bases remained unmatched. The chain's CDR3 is CASSDRGASQETQYF. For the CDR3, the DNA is TGTGCCAGCAGCGACAGGGGGGCCTCCCAAGAGACCCAGTACTTC.

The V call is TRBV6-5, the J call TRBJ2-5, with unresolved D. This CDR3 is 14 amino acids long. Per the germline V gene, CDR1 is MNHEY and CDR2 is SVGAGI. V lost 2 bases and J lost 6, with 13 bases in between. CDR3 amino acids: CASSYAITAKTQYF. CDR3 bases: TGTGCCAGCAGTTACGCGATTACCGCGAAGACCCAGTACTTC.

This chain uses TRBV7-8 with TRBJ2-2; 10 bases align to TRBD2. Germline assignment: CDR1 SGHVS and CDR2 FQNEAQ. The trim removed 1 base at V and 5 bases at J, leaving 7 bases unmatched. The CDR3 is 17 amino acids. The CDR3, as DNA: TGTGCCAGCAGCTTAGTGGGAGCGGGAGGGCCAACCGGGGAGCTGTTTTTT. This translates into CASSLVGAGGPTGELFF.

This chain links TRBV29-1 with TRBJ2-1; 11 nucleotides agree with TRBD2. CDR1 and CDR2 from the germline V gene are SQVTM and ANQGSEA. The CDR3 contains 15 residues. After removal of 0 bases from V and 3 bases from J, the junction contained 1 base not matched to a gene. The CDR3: CSVEETSGGYNEQFF. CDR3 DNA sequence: TGCAGCGTTGAAGAAACTAGCGGGGGCTACAATGAGCAGTTCTTC.

The CDR3 loop reads CASSEGSGERNQPQHF. Here the CDR3 DNA reads TGCGCCAGCAGTGAGGGGAGCGGGGAGCGTAATCAGCCCCAGCATTTT. The V call is TRBV10-1, the J call TRBJ1-5; D gene unclear. From germline, CDR1 is WNHNN and CDR2 SYGVQD (reference sequence). V shed 2 bases and J shed 4 bases, with 15 bases lying between them. There are 16 residues in the CDR3.

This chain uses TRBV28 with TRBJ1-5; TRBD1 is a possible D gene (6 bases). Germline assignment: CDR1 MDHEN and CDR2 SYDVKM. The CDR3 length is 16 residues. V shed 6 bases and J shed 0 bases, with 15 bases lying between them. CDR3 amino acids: CASRTGGGNSNQPQHF. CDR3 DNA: TGTGCCAGCAGGACAGGAGGGGGAAATAGCAATCAGCCCCAGCATTTT.

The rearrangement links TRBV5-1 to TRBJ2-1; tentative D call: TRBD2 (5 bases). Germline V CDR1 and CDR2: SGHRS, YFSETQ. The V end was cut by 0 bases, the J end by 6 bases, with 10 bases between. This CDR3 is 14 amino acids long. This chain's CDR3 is CASSLEGRFNEQFF. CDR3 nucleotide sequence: TGCGCCAGCAGCTTGGAAGGGAGATTCAATGAGCAGTTCTTC.

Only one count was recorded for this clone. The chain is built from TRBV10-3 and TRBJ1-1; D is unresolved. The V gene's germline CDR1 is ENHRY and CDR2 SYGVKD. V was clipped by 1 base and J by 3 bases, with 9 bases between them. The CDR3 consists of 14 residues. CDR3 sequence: CAISELVSDTEAFF. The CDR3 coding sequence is TGTGCCATCAGTGAGTTGGTATCTGACACTGAAGCTTTCTTT.

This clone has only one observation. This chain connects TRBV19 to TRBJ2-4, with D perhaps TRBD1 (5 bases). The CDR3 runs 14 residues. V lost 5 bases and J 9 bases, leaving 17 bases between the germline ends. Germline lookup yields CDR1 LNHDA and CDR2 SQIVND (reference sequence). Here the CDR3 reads CASSAGQEVIIQYF. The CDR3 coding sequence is TGTGCCAGTAGTGCAGGACAAGAGGTTATCATTCAGTACTTC.

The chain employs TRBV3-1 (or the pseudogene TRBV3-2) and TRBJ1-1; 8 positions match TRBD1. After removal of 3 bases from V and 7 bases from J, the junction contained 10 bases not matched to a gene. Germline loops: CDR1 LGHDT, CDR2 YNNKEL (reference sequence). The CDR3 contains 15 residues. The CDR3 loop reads CASSHRGRRSYEAFF. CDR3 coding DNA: TGTGCCAGCAGCCACAGGGGGCGCCGTTCGTATGAAGCTTTCTTT.